This T cell receptor (beta chain) was sequenced for a study of vaccination effects on CD4 cells after COVID-19. For the study at large: Participants got two doses of BNT162b2 or mRNA-1273 vaccine.

Here immunoSEQ multiplex PCR was the method, and the copy in TCRdb shows in-frame clones only, minus some. In the table there are tens of thousands of clones, roughly 78% of which are singletons. As to this clone: What it binds is not known.

Before sequencing, viral peptide pools were used by the ViraFEST assay to expand antigen-specific CD4+ T cells. Culturing for 10 to 11 days preceded CD4+ T cell isolation. Nucleocapsid antibodies stayed negative before and after vaccination, showing no earlier SARS-CoV-2 infection. IL-2 medium took the place of half the medium on both days 3 and 7. The source material was CD4+ T cells from PBMCs cultured with HCoV-OC43 spike peptides, sampled before COVID-19 vaccination. As for subset: HCoV-OC43 spike overlapping peptide pool stimulation. This TCR was recovered from a human donor who received a COVID-19 vaccine.

CDR3 in DNA: TGCAGCGTTGTACGGGGTTCCTACAATGAGCAGTTCTTC. Protein: CSVVRGSYNEQFF. This chain uses TRBV29-1 with TRBJ2-1; maybe TRBD2 (5 bases). CDR3 length equals 13 residues. CDR1 SQVTM and CDR2 ANQGSEA come from the germline V gene. The ends were cut back, 4 bases at V and 1 base at J, with 8 bases in the middle.